This entry describes one T cell receptor (beta chain). The target antigen is unknown. Data came from immunoSEQ multiplex PCR; TCRdb stores just in-frame clones and leaves some out. The repertoire holds 35,000 to 45,000 clones, roughly 76% seen once, with about an eighth in the top ten. Time point of the sample: week 5, during vaccination. Each dose delivered 300 ug of mutant IDH1 20-mer peptide subcutaneously with imiquimod. Each donor presented with a new WHO grade 3 or 4 astrocytoma that tested IDH1-mutant and showed ATRX loss. Germline V gene data show CDR1 as LGHNA and CDR2 as YNFKEQ. The CDR3 consists of 17 residues. The J segment lost 2 bases and the V segment lost 0 bases, leaving 1 base of the junction unmatched. The data are from a study of a mutant IDH1 vaccine in newly diagnosed glioma. Study overall: Eight vaccine doses were administered to patients at weeks 1, 3, 5, 7, 11, 15, 19 and 23.

The V gene is TRBV4-2, the J gene TRBJ2-7; 16 bases match TRBD2. This sequence was found in a middle-aged man with glioma. Here the sequenced sample was PBMCs, taken from a glioma patient whose treatment included an IDH1 peptide vaccine. CDR3 protein: CASSQEGTSGRAYEQYF. The CDR3 bases are TGTGCCAGCAGCCAAGAAGGGACTAGCGGGAGGGCCTACGAGCAGTACTTC.